Detailed here is one T cell receptor beta chain. The data stem from a study of T cell responses to AZD1222 COVID-19 vaccine. Profiled with immunoSEQ multiplex PCR; TCRdb holds only in-frame clones, not every one. The sample includes over 150,000 clones, 85% to 95% seen only once; the top ten take about 10%. The CDR3 runs to 14 residues. Looked up from germline, CDR1 is SGHTA and CDR2 is FQGNSA. V dropped 1 base and J dropped 4 bases, with 10 bases sitting between them. The chain recombines TRBV7-2 with TRBJ1-2, with D perhaps matching TRBD1 (5 bases). This sample comprised peripheral blood, obtained on day 0 of AZD1222 vaccination. The TCR was taken from an adult in good health. The CDR3 reads CASSLEGRAYGYTF. The CDR3 region has the DNA TGTGCCAGCAGCTTAGAGGGCAGGGCCTATGGCTACACCTTC. Full variable domain (missing parts from reference TRBV7-2 and TRBJ1-2): GAGVSQSPSNKVTEKGKDVELRCDPISGHTALYWYRQSLGQGLEFLIYFQGNSAPDKSGLPSDRFSAERTGGSVSTLTIQRTQQEDSAVYLCASSLEGRAYGYTFGSGTRLTVV.